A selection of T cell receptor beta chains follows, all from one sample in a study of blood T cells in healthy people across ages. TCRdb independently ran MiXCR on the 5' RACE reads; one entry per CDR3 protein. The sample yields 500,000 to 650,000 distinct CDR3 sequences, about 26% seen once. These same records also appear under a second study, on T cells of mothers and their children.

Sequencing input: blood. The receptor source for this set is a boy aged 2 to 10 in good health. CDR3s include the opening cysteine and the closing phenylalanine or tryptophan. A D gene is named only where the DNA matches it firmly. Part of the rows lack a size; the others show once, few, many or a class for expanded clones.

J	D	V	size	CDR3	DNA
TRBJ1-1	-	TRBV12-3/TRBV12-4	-	CVSSFDSTEAFF	TGTGTCAGCAGTTTTGACAGCACGGAAGCTTTCTTT
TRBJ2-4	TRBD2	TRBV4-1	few	CASSPAAAGGLSIQYF	TGCGCCAGCAGCCCAGCTGCAGCGGGGGGCTTGAGCATTCAGTACTTC
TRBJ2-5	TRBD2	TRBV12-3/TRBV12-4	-	CASSGLESQETQCF	TGTGCCAGCAGTGGACTAGAGAGCCAAGAGACCCAGTGCTTC
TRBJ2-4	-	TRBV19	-	CASSKVGTLGQNIQYF	TGTGCCAGTAGTAAGGTGGGGACGTTGGGTCAAAACATTCAGTACTTC
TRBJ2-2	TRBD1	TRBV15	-	CATSMPRDRAVTGELFF	TGTGCCACCAGCATGCCCCGGGACAGGGCGGTCACCGGGGAGCTGTTTTTT
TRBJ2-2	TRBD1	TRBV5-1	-	CASNTGTDDTGELFF	TGCGCCAGCAACACCGGGACAGACGACACCGGGGAGCTGTTTTTT
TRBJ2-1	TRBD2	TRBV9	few	CASSVELAAYNEQFF	TGTGCCAGCAGCGTCGAGCTAGCGGCTTACAATGAGCAGTTCTTC
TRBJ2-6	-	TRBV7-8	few	CASSSSNSGANVLTF	TGTGCCAGCAGCTCATCAAACTCCGGGGCCAACGTCCTGACTTTC
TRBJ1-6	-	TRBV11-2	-	CASSTGGRGSPLHF	TGTGCCAGCAGTACCGGGGGGCGAGGTTCACCCCTCCACTTT
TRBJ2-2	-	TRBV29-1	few	CSAVPSTGELFF	TGCAGCGCCGTTCCGAGCACCGGGGAGCTGTTTTTT
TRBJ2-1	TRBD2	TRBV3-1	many	CASSWTRRDEQFF	TGTGCCAGCAGCTGGACTAGGCGGGATGAGCAGTTCTTC
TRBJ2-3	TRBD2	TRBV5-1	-	CASSFPRGSTDTQYF	TGCGCCAGCAGCTTCCCGCGGGGGAGCACAGATACGCAGTATTTT
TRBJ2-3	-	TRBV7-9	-	CASGLIARSGTDTQYF	TGTGCCAGCGGCCTTATAGCGAGGAGTGGAACAGATACGCAGTATTTT
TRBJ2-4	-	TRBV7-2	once	CASSLGLRDIQYF	TGTGCCAGCAGCTTGGGGTTGAGGGACATTCAGTACTTC
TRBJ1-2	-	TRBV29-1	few	CSVAQGPSTGYGYTF	TGCAGCGTCGCCCAGGGGCCTTCCACGGGCTATGGCTACACCTTC
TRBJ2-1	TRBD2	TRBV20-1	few	CSARAGDFNYEQFF	TGCAGTGCTCGAGCGGGAGATTTTAACTATGAGCAGTTCTTC
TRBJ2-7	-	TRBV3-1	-	CASSPPGLSEQYF	TGTGCCAGCAGCCCCCCAGGGTTGAGCGAGCAGTACTTC
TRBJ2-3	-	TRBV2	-	CASSASVDTQYF	TGTGCCAGTTCAGCATCAGTAGATACGCAGTATTTT
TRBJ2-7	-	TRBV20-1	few	CNAQRKGKGPYEQYF	TGCAATGCTCAGAGGAAGGGAAAAGGTCCCTACGAGCAGTACTTC
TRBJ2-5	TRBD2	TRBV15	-	CATSTGTSEQETQYF	TGTGCCACCAGCACTGGGACTAGCGAACAAGAGACCCAGTACTTC
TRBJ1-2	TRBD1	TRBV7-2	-	CASSLSKGAYGYTF	TGTGCCAGCAGCCTATCCAAGGGGGCCTATGGCTACACCTTC
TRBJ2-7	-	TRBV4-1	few	CASSQDTLAYEQYF	TGCGCCAGCAGCCAAGATACACTGGCCTACGAGCAGTACTTC
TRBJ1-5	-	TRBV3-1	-	CASSLRGLWPQHF	TGTGCCAGCAGCCTCCGGGGCCTATGGCCCCAGCATTTT
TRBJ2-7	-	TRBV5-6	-	CASSLYAGAAAYEQYF	TGTGCCAGCAGCTTGTACGCGGGGGCTGCGGCCTACGAGCAGTACTTC
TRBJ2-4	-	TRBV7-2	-	CASSLSTGTRLVF	TGTGCCAGCAGCTTATCTACCGGGACAAGGCTTGTCTTC
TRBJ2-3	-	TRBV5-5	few	CASSRGPGITDTQYF	TGTGCCAGCAGCCGCGGGCCGGGGATTACAGATACGCAGTATTTT
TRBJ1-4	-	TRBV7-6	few	CASSIRDRAEKLFF	TGTGCCAGCAGCATACGCGACCGGGCGGAAAAACTGTTTTTT
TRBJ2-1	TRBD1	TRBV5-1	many	CASSLGQGYNEQFF	TGCGCCAGCAGCTTGGGACAGGGGTACAATGAGCAGTTCTTC
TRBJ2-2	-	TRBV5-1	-	CASSLLQGTGELFF	TGCGCCAGCAGCTTGTTACAAGGGACCGGGGAGCTGTTTTTT
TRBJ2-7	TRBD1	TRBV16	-	CASSRGQDPYEQYF	TGTGCCAGCAGTCGCGGACAGGACCCCTACGAGCAGTACTTC
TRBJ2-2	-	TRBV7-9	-	CASSSPETGELFF	TGTGCCAGCAGCTCCCCCGAGACCGGGGAGCTGTTTTTT
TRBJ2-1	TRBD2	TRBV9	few	CASSPHLLAGGYNEQFF	TGTGCCAGCAGCCCACACCTACTAGCGGGAGGCTACAATGAGCAGTTCTTC
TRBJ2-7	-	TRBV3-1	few	CASSHFPRGYEQYF	TGTGCCAGCAGCCATTTTCCTAGAGGCTACGAGCAGTACTTC
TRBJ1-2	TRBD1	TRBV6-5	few	CASSYPGQGSYGYTF	TGTGCCAGCAGTTATCCAGGACAGGGATCCTATGGCTACACCTTC
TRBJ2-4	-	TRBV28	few	CASSPFFRERTKNIQYF	TGTGCCAGCAGTCCATTCTTCAGGGAAAGGACCAAAAACATTCAGTACTTC
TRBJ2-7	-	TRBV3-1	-	CASSQEGRAETYEQYF	TGTGCCAGCAGCCAAGAGGGGAGAGCGGAAACCTACGAGCAGTACTTC
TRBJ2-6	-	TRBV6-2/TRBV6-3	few	CASSSPFLGSFSGANVLTF	TGTGCCAGCAGTTCACCTTTTTTGGGGAGCTTCTCTGGGGCCAACGTCCTGACTTTC